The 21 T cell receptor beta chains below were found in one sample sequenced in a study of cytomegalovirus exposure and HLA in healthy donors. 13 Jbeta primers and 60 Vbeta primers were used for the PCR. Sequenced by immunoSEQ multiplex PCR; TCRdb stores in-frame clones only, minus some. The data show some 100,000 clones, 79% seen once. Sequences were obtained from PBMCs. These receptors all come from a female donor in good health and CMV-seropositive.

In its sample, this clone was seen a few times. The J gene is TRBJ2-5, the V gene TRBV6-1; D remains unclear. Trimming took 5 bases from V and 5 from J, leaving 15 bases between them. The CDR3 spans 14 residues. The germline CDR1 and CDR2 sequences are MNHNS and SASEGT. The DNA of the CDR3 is TGTGCCAGCAGTTCCCCCGTGAGTACCGAGACCCAGTACTTC. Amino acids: CASSSPVSTETQYF.

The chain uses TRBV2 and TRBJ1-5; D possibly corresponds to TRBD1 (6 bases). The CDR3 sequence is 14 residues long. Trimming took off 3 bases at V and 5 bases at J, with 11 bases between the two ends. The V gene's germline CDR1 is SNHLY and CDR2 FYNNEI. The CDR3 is CASSEGTRDQPQHF. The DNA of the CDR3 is TGTGCCAGCAGTGAGGGGACACGGGATCAGCCCCAGCATTTT.

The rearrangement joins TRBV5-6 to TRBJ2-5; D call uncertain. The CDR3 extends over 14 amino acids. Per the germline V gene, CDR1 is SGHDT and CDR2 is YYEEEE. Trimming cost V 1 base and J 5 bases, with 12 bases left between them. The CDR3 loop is CASSLPKPGETQYF. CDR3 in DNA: TGTGCCAGCAGCTTGCCGAAGCCCGGGGAGACCCAGTACTTC.

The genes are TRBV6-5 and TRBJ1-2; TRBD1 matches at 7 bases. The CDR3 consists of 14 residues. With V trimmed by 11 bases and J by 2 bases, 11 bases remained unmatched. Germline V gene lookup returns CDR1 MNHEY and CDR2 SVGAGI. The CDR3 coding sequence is TGTGCCGGTGACAGGGCAAACCAAAACTATGGCTACACCTTC. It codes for CAGDRANQNYGYTF.

CDR3 sequence: CASSLSRLGSGKTEAFF. CDR3 nucleotides: TGTGCCAGCAGTTTATCGAGGCTGGGGAGTGGGAAAACTGAAGCTTTCTTT. The chain couples TRBV27 to TRBJ1-1; D remains unclear. Per germline, CDR1 MNHEY and CDR2 SMNVEV (reference sequence). V lost 0 bases to trimming and J lost 5 bases, with 19 bases between them. The CDR3 covers 17 residues.

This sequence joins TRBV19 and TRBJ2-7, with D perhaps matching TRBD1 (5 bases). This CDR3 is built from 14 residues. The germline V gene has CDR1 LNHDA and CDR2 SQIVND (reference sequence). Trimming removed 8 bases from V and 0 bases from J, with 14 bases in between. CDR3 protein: CASAEGVPSYEQYF. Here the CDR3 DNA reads TGTGCCAGTGCGGAAGGGGTGCCCTCCTACGAGCAGTACTTC.

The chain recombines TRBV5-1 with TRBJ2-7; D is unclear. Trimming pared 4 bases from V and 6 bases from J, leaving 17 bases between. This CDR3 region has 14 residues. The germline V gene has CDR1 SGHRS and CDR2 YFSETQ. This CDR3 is CASSQNNPVVEQYF. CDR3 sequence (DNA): TGCGCCAGCAGCCAAAATAACCCGGTGGTCGAGCAGTACTTC.

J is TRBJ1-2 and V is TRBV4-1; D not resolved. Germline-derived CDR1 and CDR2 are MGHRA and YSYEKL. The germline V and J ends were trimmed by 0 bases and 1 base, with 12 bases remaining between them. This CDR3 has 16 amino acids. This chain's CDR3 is CASSQDAGPLNYGYTF. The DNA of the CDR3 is TGCGCCAGCAGCCAAGATGCTGGGCCACTTAACTATGGCTACACCTTC.

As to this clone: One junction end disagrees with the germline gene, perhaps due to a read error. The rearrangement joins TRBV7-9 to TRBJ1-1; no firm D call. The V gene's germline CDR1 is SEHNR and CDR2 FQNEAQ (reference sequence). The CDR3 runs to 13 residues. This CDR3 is CSSSLVGGAEAFF. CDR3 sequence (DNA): TGTTCCAGCAGCTTAGTAGGTGGAGCTGAAGCTTTCTTT. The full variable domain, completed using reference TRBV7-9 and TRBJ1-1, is DTGVSQNPRHKITKRGQNVTFRCDPISEHNRLYWYRQTLGQGPEFLTYFQNEAQLEKSRLLSDRFSAERPKGSFSTLEIQRTEQGDSAMYLCSSSLVGGAEAFFGQGTRLTVV.

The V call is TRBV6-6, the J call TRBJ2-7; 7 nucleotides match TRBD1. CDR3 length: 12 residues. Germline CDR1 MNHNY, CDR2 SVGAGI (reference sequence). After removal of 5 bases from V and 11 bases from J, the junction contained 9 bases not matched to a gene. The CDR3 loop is CASSRPRGQEYF. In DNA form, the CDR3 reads TGTGCCAGCAGTAGACCCCGCGGACAGGAGTACTTC.

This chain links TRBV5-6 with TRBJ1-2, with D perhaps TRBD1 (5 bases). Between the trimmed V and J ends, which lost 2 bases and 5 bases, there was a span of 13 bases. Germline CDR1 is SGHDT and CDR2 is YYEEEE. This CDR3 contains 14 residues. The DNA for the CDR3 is TGTGCCAGCAGCTTCTCCGGGACTCCTTATGGCTACACCTTC. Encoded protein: CASSFSGTPYGYTF.

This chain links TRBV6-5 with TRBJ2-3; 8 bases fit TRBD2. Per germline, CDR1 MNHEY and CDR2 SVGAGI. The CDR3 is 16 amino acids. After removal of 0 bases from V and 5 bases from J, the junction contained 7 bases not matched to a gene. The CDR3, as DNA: TGTGCCAGCAGTTACTCGCCCGGGGGGGCGGGAGATACGCAGTATTTT. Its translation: CASSYSPGGAGDTQYF.

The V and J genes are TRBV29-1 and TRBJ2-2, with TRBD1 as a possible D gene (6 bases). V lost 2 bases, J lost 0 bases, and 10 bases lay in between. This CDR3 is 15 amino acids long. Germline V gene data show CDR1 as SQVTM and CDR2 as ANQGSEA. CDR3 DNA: TGCAGCGTTGAACGCAGGGGCGCGAACACCGGGGAGCTGTTTTTT. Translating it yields CSVERRGANTGELFF.

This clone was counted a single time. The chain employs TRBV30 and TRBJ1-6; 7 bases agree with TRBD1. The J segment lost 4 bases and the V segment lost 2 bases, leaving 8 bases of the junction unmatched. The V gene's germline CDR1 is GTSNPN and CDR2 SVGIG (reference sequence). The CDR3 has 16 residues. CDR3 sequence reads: CAWSLPGQPYNSPLHF. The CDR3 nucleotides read TGTGCCTGGAGTCTTCCGGGACAGCCTTATAATTCACCCCTCCACTTT.

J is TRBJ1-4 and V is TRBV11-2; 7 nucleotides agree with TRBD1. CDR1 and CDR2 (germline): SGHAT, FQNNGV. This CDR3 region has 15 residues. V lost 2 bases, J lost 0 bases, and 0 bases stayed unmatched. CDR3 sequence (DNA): TGTGCCAGCAGCTTACAGGGGGCAACTAATGAAAAACTGTTTTTT. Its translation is CASSLQGATNEKLFF.

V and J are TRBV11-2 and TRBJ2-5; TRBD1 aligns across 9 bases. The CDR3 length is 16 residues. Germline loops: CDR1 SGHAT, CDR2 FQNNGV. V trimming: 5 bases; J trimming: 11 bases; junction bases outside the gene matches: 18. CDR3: CASSKTGGLSIGEQYF. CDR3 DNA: TGTGCCAGCAGCAAGACAGGGGGATTGTCGATTGGGGAGCAGTACTTC.

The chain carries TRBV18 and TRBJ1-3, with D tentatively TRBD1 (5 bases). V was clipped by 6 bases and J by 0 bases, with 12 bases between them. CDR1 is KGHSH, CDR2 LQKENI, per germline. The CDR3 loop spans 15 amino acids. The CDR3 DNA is TGTGCCAGCTCGCCTGACAGCCACTCTGGAAACACCATATATTTT. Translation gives CASSPDSHSGNTIYF.

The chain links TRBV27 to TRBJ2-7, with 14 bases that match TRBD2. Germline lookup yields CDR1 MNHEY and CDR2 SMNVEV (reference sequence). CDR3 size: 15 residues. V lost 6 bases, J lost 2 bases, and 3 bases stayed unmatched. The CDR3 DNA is TGTGCCAGCAGGGGGACTAGCGGGGGACCCTACGAGCAGTACTTC. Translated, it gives CASRGTSGGPYEQYF.

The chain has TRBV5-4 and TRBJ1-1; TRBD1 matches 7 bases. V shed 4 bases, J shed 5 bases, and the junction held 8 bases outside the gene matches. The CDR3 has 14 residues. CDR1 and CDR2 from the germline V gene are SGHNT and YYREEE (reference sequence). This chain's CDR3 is CASSVSGGGTEAFF. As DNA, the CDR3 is TGTGCCAGCAGCGTGTCAGGGGGAGGAACTGAAGCTTTCTTT.

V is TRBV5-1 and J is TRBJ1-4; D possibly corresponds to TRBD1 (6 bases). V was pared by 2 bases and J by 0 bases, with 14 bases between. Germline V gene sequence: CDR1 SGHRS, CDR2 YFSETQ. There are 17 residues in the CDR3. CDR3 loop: CASSFYGQSATNEKLFF. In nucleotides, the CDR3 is TGCGCCAGCAGCTTCTACGGACAGTCCGCAACTAATGAAAAACTGTTTTTT.

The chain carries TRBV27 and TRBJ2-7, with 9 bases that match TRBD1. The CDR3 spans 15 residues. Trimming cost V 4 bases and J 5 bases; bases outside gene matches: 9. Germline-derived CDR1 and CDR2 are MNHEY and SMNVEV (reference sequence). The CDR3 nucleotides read TGTGCCAGCAGTTGGGGAGGGACAGGGCCCGACGAGCAGTACTTC. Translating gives CASSWGGTGPDEQYF.